This T cell receptor beta chain was captured by sequencing in a study of neurological immune-mediated disorders. Study-wide results and caveats: TCR clonal expansion peaked in HTLV-1-associated myelopathy patients and was lowest in multiple sclerosis patients. There were no CDR3 amino acid sequences shared by expanded clones across subjects, a result suggesting private repertoires in all groups.

This clonotype was recorded many times. Its antigen is unknown. cDNA was made by 5'RACE with 10-nucleotide random UMIs. One entry per CDR3 protein, called by TCRdb with MiXCR from the 5' RACE reads. The sample contains some 38,000 distinct CDR3 sequences, 11% of which appear only once. The time point denotes: technical triplicate 1. The unsorted libraries were prepared from 2 million PBMCs (stored at -80 C). Sequenced input: PBMCs. The receptor comes from a man aged 60 to 75 with HTLV-1-associated myelopathy (HAM/TSP).

This CDR3 is CASTNSYEQYF. In DNA, the CDR3 is TGTGCCAGCACCAACTCCTACGAGCAGTACTTC. The V and J genes are TRBV12-3 or TRBV12-4 and TRBJ2-7; D ambiguous. Trimming stripped 7 bases from V and 0 bases from J, with 4 bases between. CDR3 length equals 11 residues.